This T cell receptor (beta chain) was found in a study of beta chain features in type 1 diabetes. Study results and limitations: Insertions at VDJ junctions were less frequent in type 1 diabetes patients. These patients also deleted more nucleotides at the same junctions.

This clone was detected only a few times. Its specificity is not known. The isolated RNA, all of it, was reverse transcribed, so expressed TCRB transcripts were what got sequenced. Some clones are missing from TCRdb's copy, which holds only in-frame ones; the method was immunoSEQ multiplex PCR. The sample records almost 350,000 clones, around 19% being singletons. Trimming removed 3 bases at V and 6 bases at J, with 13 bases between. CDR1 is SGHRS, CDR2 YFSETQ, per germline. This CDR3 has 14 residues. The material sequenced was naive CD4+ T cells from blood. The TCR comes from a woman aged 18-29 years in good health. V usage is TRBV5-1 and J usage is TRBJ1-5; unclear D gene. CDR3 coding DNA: TGCGCCAGCAGCTCGGCGGTGGGAGGTCAGCCCCAGCATTTT. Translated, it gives CASSSAVGGQPQHF.